The 16 T cell receptor beta chains given below trace back to one sample, sequenced in a study of beta chain features in type 1 diabetes. Study outcomes and limitations: In all four CD4+ subsets, TCRB CDR3 length was significantly, moderately reduced in type 1 diabetes.

Their target antigens are unknown. Reverse transcription of all isolated RNA meant that expressed TCRB transcripts were sequenced. Produced via immunoSEQ multiplex PCR; TCRdb's table is partial and in-frame only. The data show some 120,000 clones, about 18% seen once. Sequenced input: central memory CD4+ T cells from blood. The receptors derive from a man between 18 and 29 years old with type 1 diabetes.

This clone has a handful of counts. The chain combines TRBV7-2 with TRBJ2-1; 7 positions agree with TRBD1. The CDR3 consists of 13 residues. The V and J ends lost 7 bases and 5 bases, in that order; junction bases with no gene match: 5. Germline V gene lookup returns CDR1 SGHTA and CDR2 FQGNSA. CDR3 bases: TGTGCCAGCAAAGGGGGCGCCAACAATGAGCAGTTCTTC. Translating it yields CASKGGANNEQFF.

This clone was seen only a few times. This chain connects TRBV30 to TRBJ1-6; no reliable D call. Per germline, CDR1 GTSNPN and CDR2 SVGIG (reference sequence). Trimming cost V 4 bases and J 8 bases, with 12 bases left between them. The CDR3 is 13 residues long. The CDR3 DNA sequence: TGTGCCTGGACCACCGGCCTGGATTCACCCCTCCACTTT. Its protein is CAWTTGLDSPLHF. Combining the CDR3 with reference TRBV30 and TRBJ1-6 gives the whole variable domain SQTIHQWPATLVQPVGSPLSLECTVEGTSNPNLYWYRQAAGRGLQLLFYSVGIGQISSEVPQNLSASRPQDRQFILSSKKLLLSDSGFYLCAWTTGLDSPLHFGNGTRLTVT.

The table lists this clone with a few counts. V gene TRBV27 combines with J gene TRBJ2-7; D is possibly TRBD1 (7 bases). The CDR3 has 17 residues. The V gene's germline CDR1 is MNHEY and CDR2 SMNVEV (reference sequence). V was pared by 4 bases and J by 4 bases, with 23 bases between. In nucleotides, the CDR3 is TGTGCCAGCAGTTCCGCCCCTCACAGGGGTGGAGGGTACGAGCAGTACTTC. It yields the protein CASSSAPHRGGGYEQYF.

This clone was counted many times. Other DNA sequences from this sample encode an identical CDR3 as well. This sequence joins TRBV11-3 and TRBJ2-3, with 10 bases fitting TRBD2. With 1 base clipped from V and 3 bases from J, the junction kept 4 bases outside the gene matches. The CDR3 runs to 16 residues. CDR1 and CDR2 from the germline V gene are SGHNT and YENEEA. The CDR3 region has the DNA TGTGCCAGCAGCTTAGGCCTAGCGGGAGTGACAGATACGCAGTATTTT. Translation: CASSLGLAGVTDTQYF.

About this clone itself: A read error is the likely source, as a far larger clone sits one nucleotide away. Other DNA sequences of this sample code for an identical CDR3. The V call is TRBV4-1, the J call TRBJ2-4; the D gene is possibly TRBD1 (5 bases). The CDR3 is 13 amino acids. In germline, CDR1 is MGHRA, CDR2 YSYEKL. The ends were cut back, 0 bases at V and 7 bases at J, with 7 bases in the middle. The CDR3 coding sequence is TGCGCCAGCAGCCAAGAGCGACAGAACATTCAGTACTTC. This codes for CASSQERQNIQYF.

Worth noting for this clone: At one end the junction does not follow the germline gene, possibly because of a read error. The chain is built from TRBV2 and TRBJ2-7; TRBD1 aligns across 7 bases. Germline-derived CDR1 and CDR2 are SNHLY and FYNNEI. CDR3 length equals 13 residues. The CDR3 DNA follows: TGTGCCGGCAGACAGGGTGTCTGGAACGAGCAGTACTTC. It is translated as CAGRQGVWNEQYF.

The CDR3 region is CASSVGTGTGGRNTEAFF. CDR3 sequence (DNA): TGTGCCAGCAGCGTAGGCACCGGGACAGGGGGAAGGAACACTGAAGCTTTCTTT. The J gene is TRBJ1-1, the V gene TRBV9, with 11 bases lining up with TRBD1. The ends lost 0 bases at V and 1 base at J; junction bases unmatched: 8. Germline lookup yields CDR1 SGDLS and CDR2 YYNGEE. This CDR3 has 18 amino acids.

There are a few counts of this clone. The chain couples TRBV7-2 to TRBJ2-3, with 7 bases aligning to TRBD2. CDR1 and CDR2 (germline): SGHTA, FQGNSA. The CDR3 sequence is 14 residues long. J gave up 6 bases and V 5 bases, and 8 bases lay outside the gene matches. CDR3 bases: TGTGCCAGCAGCCTGCGGGGGATACAGGATACGCAGTATTTT. Translated, it gives CASSLRGIQDTQYF.

This chain joins TRBV10-3 and TRBJ2-7; D unclear. V was cut by 6 bases and J by 5 bases, with 17 bases left in between. In germline, CDR1 is ENHRY, CDR2 SYGVKD. The CDR3 is 14 amino acids. CDR3 DNA sequence: TGTGCCATCAGCACCGGATCCGAGGACGACGAGCAGTACTTC. The encoded protein is CAISTGSEDDEQYF.

V usage is TRBV29-1 and J usage is TRBJ2-7, with 16 bases fitting TRBD2. The V gene's germline CDR1 is SQVTM and CDR2 ANQGSEA. V shed 4 bases and J 4 bases; nucleotides not matched to a gene: 4. The CDR3 sequence is 15 residues long. The CDR3 spells CSVGGTSGRDYEQYF. CDR3 in DNA: TGCAGCGTTGGAGGGACTAGCGGGAGGGATTACGAGCAGTACTTC.

Concerning this clone: Other DNA sequences from this sample encode an identical CDR3 as well. V gene TRBV29-1 combines with J gene TRBJ2-5, with 9 bases fitting TRBD1. J gave up 5 bases and V 7 bases, and 8 bases lay outside the gene matches. This CDR3 comprises 13 residues. CDR1 and CDR2 (germline): SQVTM, ANQGSEA. Here the CDR3 DNA reads TGCAGCGAAACGGGACAGGGAGGTGAGACCCAGTACTTC. This gives the protein CSETGQGGETQYF.

The V call is TRBV29-1, the J call TRBJ1-2; D not resolved. The CDR3 is 12 amino acids. Per germline, CDR1 SQVTM and CDR2 ANQGSEA. Trimming took off 3 bases at V and 0 bases at J, with 5 bases between the two ends. The chain's CDR3 is CSVDEANYGYTF. DNA of the CDR3: TGCAGCGTTGATGAAGCTAACTATGGCTACACCTTC.

The J gene is TRBJ2-7, the V gene TRBV14; D is perhaps TRBD1 (5 bases). Germline V gene lookup returns CDR1 SGHDN and CDR2 FVKESK. Trimming removed 4 bases at V and 3 bases at J, with 16 bases between. The CDR3 has 15 residues. CDR3 sequence reads: CASSPVAGINYEQYF. CDR3 in DNA: TGTGCCAGCAGCCCTGTGGCAGGGATTAACTACGAGCAGTACTTC.

This clone was seen ten or more times. V and J are TRBV10-3 and TRBJ2-1; 8 bases line up with TRBD2. The CDR3 covers 15 residues. Per germline, CDR1 ENHRY and CDR2 SYGVKD. V was clipped by 6 bases and J by 2 bases; unmatched bases: 6. The DNA of the CDR3 is TGTGCCATCAGGCCCCTGGGACTAGCCTACAATGAGCAGTTCTTC. Translated, it gives CAIRPLGLAYNEQFF.

This chain connects TRBV5-6 to TRBJ2-7; D gene uncertain. CDR1 is SGHDT and CDR2 is YYEEEE in the germline V gene. Trimming took off 5 bases at V and 2 bases at J, with 11 bases between the two ends. The CDR3 is 13 amino acids. In nucleotides, the CDR3 is TGTGCCAGCAGTTCGCCAGTGACCTACGAGCAGTACTTC. The encoded protein is CASSSPVTYEQYF.

J is TRBJ1-5 and V is TRBV4-3; D gene uncertain. V lost 8 bases, J lost 1 base, and 3 bases lay in between. The germline gives CDR1 LGHNA, CDR2 YSLEER. CDR3 length: 11 residues. The CDR3 region has the DNA TGCGCCAGCCGGAGCAATCAGCCCCAGCATTTT. Amino acid sequence: CASRSNQPQHF.